A selection of T cell receptor beta chains follows, all from one sample in a study of siplizumab effects on memory and regulatory T cells. Assay: immunoSEQ multiplex PCR; the TCRdb copy retains only in-frame clones and omits some. Here the sample spans tens of thousands of clones, approximately 95% being singletons. Sequencing used CD8+ T cells sorted from blood. The receptors derive from a human donor in good health. Both conserved end residues are part of each CDR3. D genes are given only for firm matches.

D gene: TRBD2; V gene: TRBV6-6; J gene: TRBJ2-5; CDR3 protein: CASSPSGWEGETQYF; CDR3 DNA: TGTGCCAGCAGTCCTAGCGGGTGGGAGGGAGAGACCCAGTACTTC
D gene: TRBD1; V gene: TRBV27; J gene: TRBJ2-7; CDR3 protein: CASSLGPGTGVHEQYF; CDR3 DNA: TGTGCCAGCAGTTTGGGGCCCGGGACAGGGGTTCACGAGCAGTACTTC
D gene: -; V gene: TRBV7-9; J gene: TRBJ2-7; CDR3 protein: CASSLNSALHDEQYF; CDR3 DNA: TGTGCCAGCAGCTTAAATTCGGCCCTGCACGACGAGCAGTACTTC
D gene: -; V gene: TRBV4-1; J gene: TRBJ2-7; CDR3 protein: CASSQALEYEQYF; CDR3 DNA: TGCGCCAGCAGCCAAGCTCTAGAGTACGAGCAGTACTTC
D gene: -; V gene: TRBV7-3; J gene: TRBJ2-2; CDR3 protein: CASSLTPNTGELFF; CDR3 DNA: TGTGCCAGCAGCTTAACTCCAAACACCGGGGAGCTGTTTTTT
D gene: -; V gene: TRBV6-5; J gene: TRBJ2-1; CDR3 protein: CASSELGNEQFF; CDR3 DNA: TGTGCCAGCAGTGAACTAGGTAATGAGCAGTTCTTC
D gene: TRBD1; V gene: TRBV9; J gene: TRBJ2-7; CDR3 protein: CASSVDQGATYEQYF; CDR3 DNA: TGTGCCAGCAGCGTAGATCAGGGGGCTACCTACGAGCAGTACTTC
D gene: TRBD2; V gene: TRBV29-1; J gene: TRBJ2-7; CDR3 protein: CSVDGLAGGYEQYF; CDR3 DNA: TGCAGCGTCGATGGACTAGCGGGGGGATACGAGCAGTACTTC
D gene: TRBD2; V gene: TRBV10-3; J gene: TRBJ2-7; CDR3 protein: CAISVTSGNSYEQYF; CDR3 DNA: TGTGCCATCAGTGTTACTAGCGGGAATTCCTACGAGCAGTACTTC
D gene: -; V gene: TRBV4-1; J gene: TRBJ1-5; CDR3 protein: CASSQGVSNQPQHF; CDR3 DNA: TGCGCCAGCAGCCAAGGGGTCAGCAATCAGCCCCAGCATTTT
D gene: TRBD2; V gene: TRBV11-2; J gene: TRBJ2-1; CDR3 protein: CASSWVPLAGGNEQFF; CDR3 DNA: TGTGCCAGCAGCTGGGTCCCTCTAGCGGGGGGCAATGAGCAGTTCTTC
D gene: -; V gene: TRBV5-6; J gene: TRBJ1-2; CDR3 protein: CASSKSFSEAYGYTF; CDR3 DNA: TGTGCCAGCAGCAAAAGCTTCAGCGAGGCCTATGGCTACACCTTC